This TCR beta chain was retrieved from a study of CD8 T cells in ankylosing spondylitis. General study findings and limits: Among TCR beta sequences, a motif of several highly homologous variants appeared characteristic of ankylosing spondylitis blood.

The germline V gene encodes CDR1 SQVTM and CDR2 ANQGSEA. V was clipped by 4 bases and J by 6 bases, with 18 bases between them. CDR3 length: 14 residues. This clonotype was seen many times. The antigen is not known. TCRdb reprocessed the 5' RACE reads with MiXCR, giving one entry per CDR3 protein. The sample records hundreds of thousands of distinct CDR3 sequences, roughly 12% being singletons. Specimen: blood, either unsorted or a sorted T cell fraction (not recorded which). The TCR sequence derives from a male donor with ankylosing spondylitis. V gene TRBV29-1 combines with J gene TRBJ2-5, with D tentatively TRBD2 (7 bases). This chain's CDR3 is CSVGVSRGQKTQYF. The CDR3 DNA is TGCAGCGTTGGAGTGTCGCGGGGGCAAAAGACCCAGTACTTC.